This entry lists 29 T cell receptor beta chains sequenced from one sample in a study of blood T cell repertoires in COVID-19. TCRdb keeps only in-frame clones here, not all; method: immunoSEQ multiplex PCR. Of 200,000 to 250,000 clones listed, around 90% were seen once; the top ten hold over 12%. Sequencing input: PBMCs or T cells enriched from blood (not recorded which). The receptors originated from a man aged 30-40 years who had been exposed to COVID-19.

The chain carries TRBV6-6 and TRBJ1-1; the D gene is possibly TRBD1 (5 bases). The V end was cut by 2 bases, the J end by 4 bases, with 14 bases between. CDR3 length: 15 residues. Germline loops: CDR1 MNHNY, CDR2 SVGAGI (reference sequence). The CDR3: CASSYPGRGSTEAFF. The CDR3 nucleotides read TGTGCCAGCAGTTACCCCGGACGGGGGAGCACTGAAGCTTTCTTT.

CDR3 sequence (DNA): TGTGCCAGCAGCTTACAGGGTTCGAACACTGAAGCTTTCTTT. Protein sequence: CASSLQGSNTEAFF. V is TRBV7-2 and J is TRBJ1-1, with a weak D call TRBD1 (5 bases). V was pared by 2 bases and J by 1 base, with 8 bases between. The CDR3 extends over 14 amino acids. Germline CDR1 SGHTA, CDR2 FQGNSA. Full variable domain (remainder filled in from reference TRBV7-2 and TRBJ1-1): GAGVSQSPSNKVTEKGKDVELRCDPISGHTALYWYRQSLGQGLEFLIYFQGNSAPDKSGLPSDRFSAERTGGSVSTLTIQRTQQEDSAVYLCASSLQGSNTEAFFGQGTRLTVV.

The chain employs TRBV5-4 and TRBJ2-5; D is unresolved. Germline lookup yields CDR1 SGHNT and CDR2 YYREEE (reference sequence). There are 15 residues in the CDR3. Trimming pared 1 base from V and 3 bases from J, leaving 13 bases between. CDR3 DNA: TGTGCCAGCAGCTTGTCGGTCCGCGCCGAAGAGACCCAGTACTTC. Protein: CASSLSVRAEETQYF.

The rearrangement links TRBV7-9 to TRBJ1-1, with TRBD1 identical over 10 bases. With 6 bases clipped from V and 3 bases from J, the junction kept 10 bases outside the gene matches. Per germline, CDR1 SEHNR and CDR2 FQNEAQ (reference sequence). CDR3 size: 16 residues. CDR3 DNA sequence: TGTGCCAGCAGTCCAAGGGGAGGACAGGGGGACACTGAAGCTTTCTTT. Amino acid sequence: CASSPRGGQGDTEAFF.

This sequence joins TRBV7-2 and TRBJ2-3; D not certain. From germline, CDR1 is SGHTA and CDR2 FQGNSA. V lost 3 bases and J lost 3, with 4 bases in between. The CDR3 runs to 12 residues. CDR3 bases: TGTGCCAGCAGCTTGAGTACAGATACGCAGTATTTT. Translation gives CASSLSTDTQYF.

The V gene is TRBV4-2, the J gene TRBJ1-6, with D possibly TRBD1 on 5 matching bases. This CDR3 contains 13 residues. Germline CDR1 LGHNA, CDR2 YNFKEQ. The V and J ends lost 4 bases and 10 bases respectively, with 11 bases between them. CDR3 DNA sequence: TGTGCCAGCAGCCGATCGGGGGAGTCACCCCTCCACTTT. This codes for CASSRSGESPLHF.

This sequence joins TRBV7-2 and TRBJ2-2, with TRBD1 identical over 7 bases. V gave up 5 bases and J gave up 7 bases; unmatched junction bases: 10. The CDR3 spans 15 residues. The V gene's germline CDR1 is SGHTA and CDR2 FQGNSA. DNA for the CDR3: TGTGCCAGCAGCCTAGTGGGACAGCTAAGCGGGGAGCTGTTTTTT. Encoded protein: CASSLVGQLSGELFF.

The chain uses TRBV7-2 and TRBJ1-2; D possibly corresponds to TRBD1 (6 bases). This CDR3 has 16 residues. The germline CDR1 and CDR2 sequences are SGHTA and FQGNSA. The V and J ends lost 5 bases and 4 bases respectively, with 20 bases between them. In nucleotides, the CDR3 is TGTGCCAGCAGCCCCCAAGTTCAACAGGGCGGCTATGGCTACACCTTC. This gives the protein CASSPQVQQGGYGYTF.

A remark on this clone: Other DNA sequences in this specimen translate into the identical CDR3. V is TRBV9 and J is TRBJ2-2, with 8 bases aligning to TRBD2. Germline V CDR1 and CDR2: SGDLS, YYNGEE. V lost 1 base, J lost 0 bases, and 2 bases stayed unmatched. The CDR3 covers 16 residues. CDR3 amino acids: CASSVSGGANTGELFF. CDR3 coding DNA: TGTGCCAGCAGCGTAAGCGGGGGAGCGAACACCGGGGAGCTGTTTTTT.

The sample holds one count of this clone. V is TRBV7-6 and J is TRBJ2-5; possible D gene TRBD2, 5 bases. This CDR3 is built from 14 residues. The ends were cut back, 1 base at V and 1 base at J, with 7 bases in the middle. Per the germline V gene, CDR1 is SGHVS and CDR2 is FNYEAQ. CDR3 in amino acids: CASSLGLIQETQYF. CDR3 bases: TGTGCCAGCAGCTTAGGACTAATCCAAGAGACCCAGTACTTC.

This clone appeared a few times. The rearrangement links TRBV10-1 to TRBJ2-7; D is unclear. The CDR3 has 14 residues. V dropped 2 bases and J dropped 3 bases, with 11 bases sitting between them. CDR1 WNHNN and CDR2 SYGVQD come from the germline V gene (reference sequence). CDR3 DNA: TGCGCCAGCAGTGAGGGGCCGGTCGGCTACGAGCAGTACTTC. Amino acid sequence: CASSEGPVGYEQYF.

The chain links TRBV6-5 to TRBJ2-5; D is possibly TRBD1 (5 bases). Looked up from germline, CDR1 is MNHEY and CDR2 is SVGAGI. The V end was cut by 6 bases, the J end by 1 base, with 9 bases between. This CDR3 is built from 13 residues. CDR3 sequence (DNA): TGTGCCAGCAGGACGGACATCCAAGAGACCCAGTACTTC. Amino acids: CASRTDIQETQYF.

This clone was counted a single time. The gene calls are TRBV5-3 and TRBJ2-7, with D perhaps matching TRBD2 (5 bases). TRBV5-3 is known as an ORF, though its function is uncertain. V was clipped by 3 bases and J by 3 bases, with 19 bases between them. This CDR3 region has 16 residues. CDR3 in amino acids: CARSCRRRKGYYEQYF. The CDR3 DNA sequence: TGTGCCAGAAGCTGTCGGAGGAGGAAAGGATACTACGAGCAGTACTTC.

This rearrangement joins TRBV11-2 to TRBJ2-3, with 7 bases aligning to TRBD2. Per the germline V gene, CDR1 is SGHAT and CDR2 is FQNNGV. The CDR3 contains 16 residues. J was trimmed by 5 bases and V by 0 bases; bases with no gene match: 8. CDR3 in DNA: TGTGCCAGCAGCTTAGAAAGCGGGAAGACCCAAGATACGCAGTATTTT. It yields the protein CASSLESGKTQDTQYF.

This clone was seen a few times. The chain has TRBV11-3 and TRBJ1-5, with 12 bases identical to TRBD1. The CDR3 extends over 19 amino acids. Germline CDR1 reads SGHNT; CDR2 reads YENEEA. V lost 5 bases to trimming and J lost 2 bases; unmatched junction nucleotides: 13. CDR3 coding DNA: TGTGCCAGCAGCCCAGCCTACCGGGACAGGGGGCCGGGCAATCAGCCCCAGCATTTT. It codes for CASSPAYRDRGPGNQPQHF.

This clone was detected only once. V is TRBV6-5 and J is TRBJ1-2, with a tentative D call TRBD1 (6 bases). Trimming cost V 6 bases and J 7 bases, with 9 bases left between them. This CDR3 spans 11 amino acids. Germline lookup yields CDR1 MNHEY and CDR2 SVGAGI. The CDR3 loop is CASSVGGGYTF. The CDR3 DNA reads as TGTGCCAGCAGCGTAGGGGGTGGCTACACCTTC.

J is TRBJ1-2 and V is TRBV28; 7 bases fit TRBD1. This CDR3 is built from 14 residues. Germline CDR1 and CDR2: MDHEN and SYDVKM. After removal of 5 bases from V and 3 bases from J, the junction contained 6 bases not matched to a gene. The CDR3 nucleotides read TGTGCCAGCAGTGAAGGGGGCGCGGACTATGGCTACACCTTC. This translates into CASSEGGADYGYTF.

The chain has TRBV14 and TRBJ2-1, with 13 positions matching TRBD2. The CDR3 consists of 15 residues. J gave up 8 bases and V 6 bases, and 7 bases lay outside the gene matches. Germline CDR1 is SGHDN and CDR2 is FVKESK. CDR3 loop: CASSQLAGGPYEQFF. As DNA, the CDR3 is TGTGCCAGCAGTCAACTAGCGGGGGGGCCCTATGAGCAGTTCTTC.

V is TRBV5-1 and J is TRBJ1-2; TRBD1 matches 7 bases. V gave up 2 bases and J gave up 2 bases; unmatched junction bases: 21. The CDR3 extends over 20 amino acids. The germline CDR1 and CDR2 sequences are SGHRS and YFSETQ. Written as DNA, the CDR3 is TGCGCCAGCAGCTTTCCGCCACAAACAGGGGAACTCTCCCGGAACTATGGCTACACCTTC. Translating it yields CASSFPPQTGELSRNYGYTF.

V usage is TRBV5-5 and J usage is TRBJ1-6; D call uncertain. V was clipped by 4 bases and J by 9 bases, with 17 bases between them. Germline CDR1 SGHKS, CDR2 YYEKEE (reference sequence). CDR3 length: 15 amino acids. The CDR3 DNA is TGTGCCAGCAGCCTCTCCCCAATCGAGAGTTCACCCCTCCACTTT. It encodes CASSLSPIESSPLHF.

V is TRBV7-2 and J is TRBJ2-1; 10 nucleotides align to TRBD2. The CDR3 runs to 16 residues. V trimming: 1 base; J trimming: 8 bases; junction bases outside the gene matches: 8. Germline assignment: CDR1 SGHTA and CDR2 FQGNSA. CDR3 loop: CASSLETSGLWDEQFF. The CDR3 DNA sequence: TGTGCCAGCAGCTTAGAGACTAGCGGGCTATGGGATGAGCAGTTCTTC.

This chain connects TRBV5-4 to TRBJ2-3, with 8 bases identical to TRBD2. Germline V gene data show CDR1 as SGHNT and CDR2 as YYREEE (reference sequence). V was clipped by 5 bases and J by 4 bases; unmatched bases: 6. The length of the CDR3 is 14 residues. The CDR3 protein is CASSSREGADTQYF. Written as DNA, the CDR3 is TGTGCCAGCAGTTCCCGGGAGGGCGCAGATACGCAGTATTTT.

The CDR3 sequence: CASSRNRGGEAFF. In DNA, the CDR3 is TGTGCCAGCAGTCGAAACAGGGGTGGGGAAGCTTTCTTT. The chain carries TRBV3-1 (or the pseudogene TRBV3-2) and TRBJ1-1, with 7 bases fitting TRBD1. In germline, CDR1 is LGHDT, CDR2 YNNKEL (reference sequence). V was pared by 6 bases and J by 8 bases, with 9 bases of the junction left unmatched. The CDR3 is 13 amino acids.

This clone was observed a handful of times. This chain joins TRBV2 and TRBJ1-6, with a possible D match to TRBD1 (6 bases). Trimming left V 5 bases short and J 3 bases short, with 11 bases between. The CDR3 loop spans 15 amino acids. Germline CDR1 reads SNHLY; CDR2 reads FYNNEI. The DNA of the CDR3 is TGTGCCAGCAGTAGCCGGGACAACTATAATTCACCCCTCCACTTT. The encoded protein is CASSSRDNYNSPLHF.

V usage is TRBV3-1 (or the pseudogene TRBV3-2) and J usage is TRBJ1-3; 9 bases are shared with TRBD1. The CDR3 consists of 16 residues. CDR1 is LGHDT and CDR2 is YNNKEL in the germline V gene (reference sequence). Trimming cost V 0 bases and J 4 bases; bases outside gene matches: 4. CDR3 residues: CASSQDIGTGGNTIYF. The CDR3 DNA reads TGTGCCAGCAGCCAAGATATCGGGACAGGGGGAAACACCATATATTTT.

The J gene is TRBJ1-5, the V gene TRBV5-1; the D gene is possibly TRBD1 (5 bases). Germline V CDR1 and CDR2: SGHRS, YFSETQ. Trimming pared 4 bases from V and 7 bases from J, leaving 18 bases between. The length of the CDR3 is 15 residues. The CDR3 sequence is CASSPEGGAGQPQHF. As DNA, the CDR3 is TGCGCCAGCAGCCCGGAGGGAGGGGCGGGCCAGCCCCAGCATTTT.

The genes are TRBV5-1 and TRBJ1-4; maybe TRBD1 (5 bases). CDR1 is SGHRS, CDR2 YFSETQ, per germline. The V and J ends lost 0 bases and 1 base respectively, with 10 bases between them. This CDR3 spans 16 amino acids. In DNA form, the CDR3 reads TGCGCCAGCAGCTTGGCGGGGGACGGAACTAATGAAAAACTGTTTTTT. This gives the protein CASSLAGDGTNEKLFF.

The genes are TRBV29-1 and TRBJ1-3; no clear D. The V gene's germline CDR1 is SQVTM and CDR2 ANQGSEA. This CDR3 region has 14 residues. Trimming stripped 4 bases from V and 0 bases from J, with 10 bases between. The CDR3 sequence: CSVGDGASGNTIYF. The CDR3 DNA is TGCAGCGTTGGAGACGGAGCCTCTGGAAACACCATATATTTT. Complete variable domain (other parts from reference TRBV29-1 and TRBJ1-3): SAVISQKPSRDICQRGTSLTIQCQVDSQVTMMFWYRQQPGQSLTLIATANQGSEATYESGFVIDKFPISRPNLTFSTLTVSNMSPEDSSIYLCSVGDGASGNTIYFGEGSWLTVV.

The chain is built from TRBV2 and TRBJ1-5; no clear D gene. Germline loops: CDR1 SNHLY, CDR2 FYNNEI. The V gene lost 4 bases and the J gene lost 1 base, with 8 bases spanning the gap. CDR3 length equals 14 residues. For the CDR3, the DNA is TGTGCCAGCAGTGTGCAGACAAGCAATCAGCCCCAGCATTTT. Its protein is CASSVQTSNQPQHF.